The rows below give T cell receptor beta chains drawn from one sample of a study of blood T cell repertoires in COVID-19. The protocol was immunoSEQ multiplex PCR, while the TCRdb copy is restricted to in-frame clones and leaves out a portion. The sample yields some 180,000 clones, approximately 85% seen once. The sample comprised peripheral blood. These receptors were taken from a woman aged 55-70 years with acute or convalescent COVID-19. Each CDR3 is given without its conserved first and last residue. Each record gives: J gene, clone size, V gene, CDR3 protein. Not all rows give a size; the values are once, few, many and, for expanded clones, a class.

>TRBJ2-6|NA|TRBV27
ASSRGQGWSGANVLT
>TRBJ2-7|once|TRBV5-6
ASSQRDRSHEQY
>TRBJ1-1|NA|TRBV19
ASSRQNTEAF
>TRBJ2-7|NA|TRBV19
ASSIGVADNYEQY
>TRBJ1-3|NA|TRBV6-5
ASSTFTGYVGTIY
>TRBJ2-3|NA|TRBV6-4
ASSPPTSSSTDTQY
>TRBJ1-1|NA|TRBV7-2
ASSLHRQNEAF
>TRBJ2-5|NA|TRBV7-7
ASSLDVAGARQETQY
>TRBJ2-1|NA|TRBV4-1
ASSRESGSGINEQF
>TRBJ1-2|NA|TRBV28
ASLSPGANYGYT
>TRBJ2-1|NA|TRBV27
ASSGRAYNEQF